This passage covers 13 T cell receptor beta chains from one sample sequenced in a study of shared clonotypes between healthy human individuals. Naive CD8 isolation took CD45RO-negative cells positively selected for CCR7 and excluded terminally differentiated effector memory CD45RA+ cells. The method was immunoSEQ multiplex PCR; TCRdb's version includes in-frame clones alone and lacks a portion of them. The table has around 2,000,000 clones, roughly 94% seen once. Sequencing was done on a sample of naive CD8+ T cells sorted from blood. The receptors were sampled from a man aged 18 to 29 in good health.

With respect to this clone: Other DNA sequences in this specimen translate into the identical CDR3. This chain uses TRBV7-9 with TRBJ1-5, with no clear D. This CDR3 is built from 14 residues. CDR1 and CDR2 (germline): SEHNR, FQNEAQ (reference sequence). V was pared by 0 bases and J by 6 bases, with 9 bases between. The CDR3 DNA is TGTGCCAGCAGCTTAGCAGGAACCCTTCAGCCCCAGCATTTT. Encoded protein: CASSLAGTLQPQHF.

The CDR3 here is CASSLRQSGGELFF. DNA for the CDR3: TGCGCCAGCAGCCTTCGACAGTCTGGCGGGGAGCTGTTTTTT. The rearrangement uses TRBV4-1 and TRBJ2-2; D is possibly TRBD1 (5 bases). V lost 4 bases and J lost 7, with 13 bases in between. Germline CDR1 reads MGHRA; CDR2 reads YSYEKL. The CDR3 runs to 14 residues.

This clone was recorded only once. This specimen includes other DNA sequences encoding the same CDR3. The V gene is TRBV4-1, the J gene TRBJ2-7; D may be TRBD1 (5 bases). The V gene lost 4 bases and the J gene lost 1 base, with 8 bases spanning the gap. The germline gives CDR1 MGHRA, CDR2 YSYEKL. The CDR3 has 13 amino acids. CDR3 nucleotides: TGCGCCAGCAGCCCGCGACAGTCCTACGAGCAGTACTTC. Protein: CASSPRQSYEQYF.

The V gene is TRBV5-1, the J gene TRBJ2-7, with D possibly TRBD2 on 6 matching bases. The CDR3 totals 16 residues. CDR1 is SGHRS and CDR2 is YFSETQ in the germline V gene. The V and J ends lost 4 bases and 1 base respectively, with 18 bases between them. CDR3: CASSVTGTYTSYEQYF. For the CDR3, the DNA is TGCGCCAGCAGCGTTACCGGGACTTACACTTCCTACGAGCAGTACTTC.

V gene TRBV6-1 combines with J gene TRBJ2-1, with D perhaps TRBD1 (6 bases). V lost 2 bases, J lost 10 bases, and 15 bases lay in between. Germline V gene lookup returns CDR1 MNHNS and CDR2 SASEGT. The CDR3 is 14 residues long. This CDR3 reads CASSERTGSIEQFF. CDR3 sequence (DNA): TGTGCCAGCAGTGAAAGAACAGGGTCTATAGAGCAGTTCTTC.

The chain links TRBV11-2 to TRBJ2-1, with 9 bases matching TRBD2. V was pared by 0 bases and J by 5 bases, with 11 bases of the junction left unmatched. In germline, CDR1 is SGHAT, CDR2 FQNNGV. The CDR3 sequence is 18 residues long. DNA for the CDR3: TGTGCCAGCAGCTTAGATCAAATCGAGGAGCGGGGGGACAATGAGCAGTTCTTC. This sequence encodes CASSLDQIEERGDNEQFF.

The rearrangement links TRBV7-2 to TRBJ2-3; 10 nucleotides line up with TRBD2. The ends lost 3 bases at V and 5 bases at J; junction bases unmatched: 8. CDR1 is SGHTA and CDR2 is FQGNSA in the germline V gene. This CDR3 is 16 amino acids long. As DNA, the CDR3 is TGTGCCAGCAGCTTGGGGACTAGCGACATAGGAGATACGCAGTATTTT. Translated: CASSLGTSDIGDTQYF.

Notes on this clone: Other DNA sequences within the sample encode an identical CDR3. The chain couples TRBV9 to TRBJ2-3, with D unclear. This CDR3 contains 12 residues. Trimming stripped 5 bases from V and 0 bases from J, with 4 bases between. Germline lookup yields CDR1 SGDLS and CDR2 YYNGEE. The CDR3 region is CASSGSTDTQYF. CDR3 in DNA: TGTGCCAGCAGTGGTAGCACAGATACGCAGTATTTT.

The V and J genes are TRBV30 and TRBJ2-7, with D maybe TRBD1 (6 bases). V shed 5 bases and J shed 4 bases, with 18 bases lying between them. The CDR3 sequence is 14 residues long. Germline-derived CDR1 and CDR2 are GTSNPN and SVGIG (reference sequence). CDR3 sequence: CAWRPRGSAYEQYF. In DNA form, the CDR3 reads TGTGCCTGGCGCCCGAGGGGGAGTGCTTACGAGCAGTACTTC. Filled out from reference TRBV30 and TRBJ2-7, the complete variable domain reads SQTIHQWPATLVQPVGSPLSLECTVEGTSNPNLYWYRQAAGRGLQLLFYSVGIGQISSEVPQNLSASRPQDRQFILSSKKLLLSDSGFYLCAWRPRGSAYEQYFGPGTRLTVT.

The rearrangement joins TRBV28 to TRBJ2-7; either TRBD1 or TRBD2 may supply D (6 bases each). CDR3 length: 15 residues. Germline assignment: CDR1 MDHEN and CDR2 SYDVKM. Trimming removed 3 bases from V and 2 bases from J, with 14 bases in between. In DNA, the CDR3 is TGTGCCAGCAGTTTGCGGGGACACCAAACCTACGAGCAGTACTTC. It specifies CASSLRGHQTYEQYF.

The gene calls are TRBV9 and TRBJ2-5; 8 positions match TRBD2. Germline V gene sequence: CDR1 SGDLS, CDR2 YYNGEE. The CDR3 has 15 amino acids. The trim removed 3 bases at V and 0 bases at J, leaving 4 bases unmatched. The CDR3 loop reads CASSGTGGDQETQYF. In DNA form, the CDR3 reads TGTGCCAGCAGCGGGACCGGGGGGGACCAAGAGACCCAGTACTTC.

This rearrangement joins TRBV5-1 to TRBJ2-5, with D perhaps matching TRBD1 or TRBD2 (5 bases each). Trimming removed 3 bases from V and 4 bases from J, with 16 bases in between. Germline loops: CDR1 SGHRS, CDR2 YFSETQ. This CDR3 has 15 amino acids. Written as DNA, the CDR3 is TGCGCCAGCAGCTCCTCCGGGACCCAAGTAGAGACCCAGTACTTC. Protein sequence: CASSSSGTQVETQYF.

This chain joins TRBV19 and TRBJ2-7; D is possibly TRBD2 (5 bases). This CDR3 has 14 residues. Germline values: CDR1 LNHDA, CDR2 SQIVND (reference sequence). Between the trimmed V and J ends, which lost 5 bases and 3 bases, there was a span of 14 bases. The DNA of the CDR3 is TGTGCCAGTAGTGTTAGCGCCGTGGACTACGAGCAGTACTTC. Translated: CASSVSAVDYEQYF.